The clone carrying this T cell receptor (beta chain) was picked up many times. Every sequencing run drew on 15-18 subjects and yielded over 200 million TCR-beta sequences. TCRdb called the 5' RACE reads again in MiXCR, with one record for every CDR3 protein. Among 50,000 to 70,000 distinct CDR3 sequences listed, 2% to 2.5% were seen once. This CDR3 has 19 residues. Between the trimmed V and J ends, which lost 3 bases and 4 bases, there was a span of 25 bases. The V gene's germline CDR1 is SGHVS and CDR2 FQNEAQ. The sample originates from a study of neurological immune-mediated disorders. V and J are TRBV7-8 and TRBJ2-1; D may correspond to TRBD1 or TRBD2 (6 bases each). This clonotype was sampled from a man aged 50 to 60 with multiple sclerosis. The material sequenced was PBMCs. CDR3 region: CASSFITYRGPTRYNEQFF. Written as DNA, the CDR3 is TGTGCCAGCAGCTTCATTACATACCGGGGGCCGACCCGATACAATGAGCAGTTCTTC.